The T cell receptor (beta chain) under discussion was sequenced for a study of PD-L1 blockade in urothelial cancer. In the study overall: Prior chemotherapy ranged from 0 to 3 regimens per patient. Overall study findings and caveats: Pretreatment TCR clonality in blood under the median foretold superior survival. Tumor-associated TCR clones expanded more in blood at 3 weeks in patients with durable benefit.

In each PCR, synthetic TCR analog templates were spiked in. Some clones are missing from TCRdb's copy, which holds only in-frame ones; the method was immunoSEQ multiplex PCR. Of 100,000 to 150,000 clones listed, roughly 84% are singletons. V lost 8 bases to trimming and J lost 2 bases; unmatched junction nucleotides: 3. Germline V lookup: CDR1 SGHTA, CDR2 FQGTGA. The CDR3 loop spans 13 amino acids. Time point here: pretreatment peripheral blood. This clone came up a few times. As yet, its antigen is unknown. The chain combines TRBV7-3 with TRBJ2-3, with TRBD1 matching 8 bases. Sequenced material: PBMCs, taken around atezolizumab (anti-PD-L1) treatment. The receptor was derived from a man in his fifties or sixties with urothelial cancer. CDR3 loop: CASQGANTDTQYF. The CDR3 DNA reads as TGTGCCAGCCAGGGGGCCAACACAGATACGCAGTATTTT.